The 21 T cell receptor beta chains below come from one sample, sequenced in a study of vaccination and CD4 T cells after COVID-19. Specified treatment: roughly ten-day PBMC culture with coronavirus spike peptide pools or control peptides (ViraFEST assay). Oncomine TCR Beta short-read sequencing was applied to DNA from cultured CD4+ T cells. TCRdb re-called the PCR reads with MiXCR, one entry per CDR3 protein. The sample consists of more than 9,500 distinct CDR3 sequences, around half of them appearing once. Their antigens are not known. The specimen sequenced was CD4+ T cells from blood, cultured in vitro. The receptors were sampled from a human donor who had recovered from COVID-19.

This clonotype appeared a few times. J is TRBJ2-3 and V is TRBV20-1, with 9 positions matching TRBD2. CDR1 and CDR2 from the germline V gene are DFQATT and SNEGSKA (reference sequence). The CDR3 is 15 amino acids. Trimming at V came to 6 bases and at J to 0 bases, leaving 7 bases not matched to a gene. The CDR3 DNA sequence: TGCAGTGCCCTCGGACTAGCGATTAGCACAGATACGCAGTATTTT. Its translation: CSALGLAISTDTQYF.

A few counts support this clonotype. The V and J genes are TRBV6-2 or TRBV6-3 and TRBJ1-1, with D possibly being TRBD1 (6 bases). Trimming took 4 bases from V and 4 from J, leaving 13 bases between them. There are 14 residues in the CDR3. Germline V gene sequence: CDR1 MNHEY, CDR2 SVGEGT. CDR3: CASSSPGASTEAFF. CDR3 nucleotides: TGTGCCAGCAGTTCACCGGGGGCTTCCACTGAAGCTTTCTTT.

This clonotype was observed a few times. V usage is TRBV28 and J usage is TRBJ1-5; weak D call: TRBD1 (5 bases). CDR3 length: 14 amino acids. Germline loops: CDR1 MDHEN, CDR2 SYDVKM. V shed 3 bases and J shed 2 bases, with 8 bases lying between them. The CDR3 loop is CASSLLQGNQPQHF. CDR3 sequence (DNA): TGTGCCAGCAGTTTGTTACAGGGCAATCAGCCCCAGCATTTT.

The table lists this clonotype with a few counts. V usage is TRBV15 and J usage is TRBJ2-1, with 11 bases aligning to TRBD2. After removal of 0 bases from V and 3 bases from J, the junction contained 16 bases not matched to a gene. In germline, CDR1 is LNHNV, CDR2 YYDKDF (reference sequence). The length of the CDR3 is 21 residues. The chain's CDR3 is CATSRDLRPRLAGFDYNEQFF. CDR3 coding DNA: TGTGCCACCAGCAGAGATTTGCGGCCAAGACTAGCGGGATTTGACTACAATGAGCAGTTCTTC. The full variable domain, completed using reference TRBV15 and TRBJ2-1, is DAMVIQNPRYQVTQFGKPVTLSCSQTLNHNVMYWYQQKSSQAPKLLFHYYDKDFNNEADTPDNFQSRRPNTSFCFLDIRSPGLGDTAMYLCATSRDLRPRLAGFDYNEQFFGPGTRLTVL.

CDR3 sequence: CASSDRQYIGELFF. The CDR3 bases are TGTGCCAGCAGCGACAGACAGTACATCGGGGAGCTGTTTTTT. The V and J genes are TRBV7-3 and TRBJ2-2, with a tentative D call TRBD1 (5 bases). Germline-derived CDR1 and CDR2 are SGHTA and FQGTGA. This CDR3 has 14 amino acids. The germline V and J ends were trimmed by 5 bases and 7 bases, with 14 bases remaining between them. The complete variable domain, with remaining parts taken from reference TRBV7-3 and TRBJ2-2, reads GAGVSQTPSNKVTEKGKYVELRCDPISGHTALYWYRQSLGQGPEFLIYFQGTGAADDSGLPNDRFFAVRPEGSVSTLKIQRTERGDSAVYLCASSDRQYIGELFFGEGSRLTVL.

V and J are TRBV10-3 and TRBJ1-2; D perhaps matches TRBD1 (5 bases). CDR1 and CDR2 (germline): ENHRY, SYGVKD. The CDR3 totals 15 residues. V was trimmed by 2 bases and J by 4 bases, leaving 14 bases between them. Here the CDR3 reads CAISETRDQFYGYTF. As DNA, the CDR3 is TGTGCCATCAGTGAGACCAGGGACCAATTCTATGGCTACACCTTC.

This clonotype has more than one count but fewer than ten. The CDR3 sequence: CASSSRDSYSTDTQYF. The CDR3 coding sequence is TGTGCCAGCAGTTCACGGGACAGCTACAGCACAGATACGCAGTATTTT. The chain carries TRBV6-5 and TRBJ2-3; TRBD1 aligns across 7 bases. Unmatched junction bases numbered 7, after V lost 4 bases and J lost 0 bases. CDR1 is MNHEY and CDR2 is SVGAGI in the germline V gene. CDR3 length: 16 amino acids.

Concerning this clonotype itself: A junction end diverges from the germline sequence, so it may reflect a read error. The genes are TRBV6-1 and TRBJ1-5; no firm D call. From germline, CDR1 is MNHNS and CDR2 SASEGT. The CDR3 totals 13 residues. This CDR3 is CTSNDLGNQPQHF. The CDR3 coding sequence is TGTACCAGCAATGACCTAGGCAATCAGCCCCAGCATTTT.

The chain carries TRBV20-1 and TRBJ2-5; D gene uncertain. Germline V gene sequence: CDR1 DFQATT, CDR2 SNEGSKA (reference sequence). The CDR3 totals 14 residues. Trimming removed 4 bases at V and 5 bases at J, with 17 bases between. Here the CDR3 reads CSAILPASWETQYF. DNA for the CDR3: TGCAGTGCTATCCTCCCCGCGAGCTGGGAGACCCAGTACTTC.

J is TRBJ2-3 and V is TRBV15; 8 bases fit TRBD2. Germline V lookup: CDR1 LNHNV, CDR2 YYDKDF (reference sequence). The CDR3 covers 14 residues. Unmatched junction bases numbered 6, after V lost 7 bases and J lost 3 bases. The CDR3 nucleotides read TGTGCCACCATGAGCGGGAGAGATACAGATACGCAGTATTTT. This sequence encodes CATMSGRDTDTQYF.

The V call is TRBV5-8, the J call TRBJ2-7; tentative D call: TRBD2 (5 bases). Germline loops: CDR1 SGHTS, CDR2 YDEGEE. CDR3 length equals 14 residues. Trimming stripped 2 bases from V and 0 bases from J, with 9 bases between. CDR3 sequence (DNA): TGTGCCAGCAGCTTTGGAGGAGACTCCTACGAGCAGTACTTC. Protein: CASSFGGDSYEQYF.

This sequence joins TRBV7-8 and TRBJ1-5; TRBD1 matches 7 bases. There are 18 residues in the CDR3. In germline, CDR1 is SGHVS, CDR2 FQNEAQ. With 6 bases clipped from V and 0 bases from J, the junction kept 14 bases outside the gene matches. CDR3 residues: CASRPDRAGIFSNQPQHF. The CDR3 coding sequence is TGTGCCAGCAGACCAGACAGGGCGGGGATATTTAGCAATCAGCCCCAGCATTTT.

This clonotype was counted between two and nine times. This chain joins TRBV6-2 or TRBV6-3 and TRBJ2-5; 8 bases line up with TRBD2. The CDR3 length is 17 residues. V was clipped by 0 bases and J by 5 bases; unmatched bases: 11. Per germline, CDR1 MNHEY and CDR2 SVGEGT. CDR3 nucleotides: TGTGCCAGCAGTTACTCGAGAGCGGGAGAGATTCGGGAGACCCAGTACTTC. This sequence encodes CASSYSRAGEIRETQYF.

The V call is TRBV2, the J call TRBJ1-2, with 8 bases lining up with TRBD1. The CDR3 totals 14 residues. Looked up from germline, CDR1 is SNHLY and CDR2 is FYNNEI. Trimming removed 6 bases from V and 4 bases from J; junction bases left unmatched: 7. CDR3 loop: CASSADRGPYGYTF. The CDR3 DNA is TGTGCCAGCAGCGCCGACAGGGGCCCCTATGGCTACACCTTC.

This clonotype was detected only a few times. The chain couples TRBV7-2 to TRBJ2-2; TRBD2 is a possible D gene (6 bases). Germline V gene sequence: CDR1 SGHTA, CDR2 FQGNSA. The V end lost 5 bases, the J end lost 2 bases, and 15 bases lay between the germline ends. The CDR3 has 16 amino acids. Here the CDR3 reads CASSLHAGTNTGELFF. The CDR3 DNA sequence: TGTGCCAGCAGCCTACATGCAGGGACTAACACCGGGGAGCTGTTTTTT.

The chain couples TRBV11-3 to TRBJ1-2, with D perhaps TRBD1 (5 bases). Trimming stripped 5 bases from V and 5 bases from J, with 12 bases between. This CDR3 has 13 residues. From germline, CDR1 is SGHNT and CDR2 YENEEA. CDR3 sequence reads: CASSAKEGYGYTF. Here the CDR3 DNA reads TGTGCCAGCAGCGCAAAAGAGGGGTATGGCTACACCTTC.

The V gene is TRBV20-1, the J gene TRBJ2-3; 7 bases fit TRBD2. The V and J ends lost 7 bases and 1 base, in that order; junction bases with no gene match: 5. Looked up from germline, CDR1 is DFQATT and CDR2 is SNEGSKA (reference sequence). This CDR3 is built from 13 residues. CDR3 coding DNA: TGCAGTGTTCACGGACTAGGCACAGATACGCAGTATTTT. It encodes CSVHGLGTDTQYF.

The chain recombines TRBV6-5 with TRBJ1-3; no reliable D call. The CDR3 runs 14 residues. CDR1 is MNHEY and CDR2 is SVGAGI in the germline V gene. V was trimmed by 0 bases and J by 0 bases, leaving 3 bases between them. CDR3 in DNA: TGTGCCAGCAGTTACTCGAACTCTGGAAACACCATATATTTT. Its translation: CASSYSNSGNTIYF.

This chain uses TRBV29-1 with TRBJ2-2; 10 bases match TRBD1. The germline V gene has CDR1 SQVTM and CDR2 ANQGSEA. With V trimmed by 3 bases and J by 6 bases, 1 base remained unmatched. The CDR3 contains 13 residues. For the CDR3, the DNA is TGCAGCGTTGAGGGACAGGGGTCCGGGGAGCTGTTTTTT. It is translated as CSVEGQGSGELFF.

This clonotype has a handful of counts. The rearrangement joins TRBV6-1 to TRBJ1-2, with 7 bases identical to TRBD1. This CDR3 is built from 16 residues. The germline gives CDR1 MNHNS, CDR2 SASEGT. Losses at the gene ends were 6 bases for V and 0 bases for J; bases not matched to a gene: 10. Here the CDR3 reads CASSPYLTGTNYGYTF. The CDR3 nucleotides are TGTGCCAGCAGCCCTTACTTGACAGGGACTAACTATGGCTACACCTTC.

This clonotype is labeled large. The chain links TRBV27 to TRBJ1-5; the D gene is possibly TRBD1 (6 bases). CDR3 length: 15 residues. Germline V gene lookup returns CDR1 MNHEY and CDR2 SMNVEV (reference sequence). V lost 6 bases, J lost 3 bases, and 15 bases lay in between. CDR3 amino acids: CASSPDSRTNQPQHF. CDR3 coding DNA: TGTGCCAGCAGCCCGGACAGCCGCACCAATCAGCCCCAGCATTTT.